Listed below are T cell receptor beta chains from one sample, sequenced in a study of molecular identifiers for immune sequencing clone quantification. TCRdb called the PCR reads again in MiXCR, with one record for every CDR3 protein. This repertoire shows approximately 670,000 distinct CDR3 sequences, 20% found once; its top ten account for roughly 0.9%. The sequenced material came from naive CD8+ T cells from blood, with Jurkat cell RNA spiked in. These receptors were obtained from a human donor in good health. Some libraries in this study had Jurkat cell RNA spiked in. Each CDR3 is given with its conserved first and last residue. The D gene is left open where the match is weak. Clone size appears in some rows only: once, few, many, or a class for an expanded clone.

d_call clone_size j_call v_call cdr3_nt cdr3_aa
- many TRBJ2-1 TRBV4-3 TGCGCCAGCAGCCAAGTTGGGACAGAGCAGTTCTTC CASSQVGTEQFF
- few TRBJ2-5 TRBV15 TGTGCCACCAGCAGAGATGTGTCGGCAAGTGAGACCCAGTACTTC CATSRDVSASETQYF
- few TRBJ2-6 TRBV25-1 TGTGCCAGCAGCCCCCTCTCAGGTTCTGGGGCCAACGTCCTGACTTTC CASSPLSGSGANVLTF
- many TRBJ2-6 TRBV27 TGTGCCAGCAGTTTTGGGACGCTTTACTCTGGGGCCAACGTCCTGACTTTC CASSFGTLYSGANVLTF
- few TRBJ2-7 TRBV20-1 TGCAGTGCTAGAGGGTCCAGGGATTGGGGCTACGAGCAGTACTTC CSARGSRDWGYEQYF
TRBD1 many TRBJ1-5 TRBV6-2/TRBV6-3 TGTGCCAGCAGCCAAGACAGGGTAGATCAGCCCCAGCATTTT CASSQDRVDQPQHF
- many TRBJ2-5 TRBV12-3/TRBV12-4 TGTGCCAGCAGCCTTCCCCTCCAGGGTGAGACCCAGTACTTC CASSLPLQGETQYF
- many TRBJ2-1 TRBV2 TGTGCCAGCAGGAAGGACGGTAGCTCCTACAATGAGCAGTTCTTC CASRKDGSSYNEQFF
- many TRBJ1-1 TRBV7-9 TGTGCCAGCAGCCCAGTGGGGGCGGGTACTGAAGCTTTCTTT CASSPVGAGTEAFF
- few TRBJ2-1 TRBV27 TGTGCCAGCAGTTTTGTATCGGGCCCGCGTTTTTTCTTC CASSFVSGPRFFF
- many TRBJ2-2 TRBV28 TGTGCCAGCAGCCATCCGGACAATCTGTCCGGGGAGCTGTTTTTT CASSHPDNLSGELFF
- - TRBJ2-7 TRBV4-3 TGCGCCAGCAGCCAAGATCGGGGGCACAACGAGCAGGACTTC CASSQDRGHNEQDF
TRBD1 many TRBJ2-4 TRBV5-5 TGTGCCAGCAGCATAGACAGGGGGCTCGCCAAAAACATTCAGTACTTC CASSIDRGLAKNIQYF
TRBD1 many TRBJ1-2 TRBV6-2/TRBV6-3 TGTGCCAGCAGTACTACTGACAGGGTACGCTATGGCTACACCTTC CASSTTDRVRYGYTF
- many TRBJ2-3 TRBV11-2 TGTGCCAGCAGCTTAGGGGGCAGGTCCAGCACAGATACGCAGTATTTT CASSLGGRSSTDTQYF
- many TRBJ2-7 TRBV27 TGTGCCAGCAGTACGTACAGGGGAGGCTACGAGCAGTACTTC CASSTYRGGYEQYF
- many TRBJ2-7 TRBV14 TGTGCCAGCAGCAGAGTTTACAACGAGCAGTACTTC CASSRVYNEQYF
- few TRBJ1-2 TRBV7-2 TGTGCCAGCAGCTTAGTGGGGGCTGAAGACGGCTACACCTTC CASSLVGAEDGYTF
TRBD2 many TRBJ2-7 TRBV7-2 TGTGCCAGCAGCCTGAGGACTAGCGGTTACTACGAGCAGTACTTC CASSLRTSGYYEQYF
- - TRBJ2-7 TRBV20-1 TGCAGTGCTAGAGATCAAGGGGGGGAGCCCTACGAGCAGTACTTC CSARDQGGEPYEQYF
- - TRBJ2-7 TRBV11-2 TGTGCCAGCAGCTCCACAGGGCATTACGAGCAGTACTTC CASSSTGHYEQYF
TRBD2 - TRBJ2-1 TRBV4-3 TGCGCCAGCAGCCAAGATATGAGTAGCGGGAGTTACAATGAGCAGTTCTTC CASSQDMSSGSYNEQFF
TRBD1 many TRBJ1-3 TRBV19 TGTGCCAGTATTAAACCGGGACAGGGAAGTCCCTCTGGAAACACCATATATTTT CASIKPGQGSPSGNTIYF
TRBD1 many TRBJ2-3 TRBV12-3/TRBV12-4 TGTGCCAGCAGTCTGTGGGACAGGGGCGCAGATACGCAGTATTTT CASSLWDRGADTQYF
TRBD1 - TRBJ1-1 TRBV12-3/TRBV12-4 TGTGCCGGCAGTCCAGGGGGCGGAACTGAAGCTTTCTTT CAGSPGGGTEAFF
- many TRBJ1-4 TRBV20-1 TGCAGTGCTACGAACTGGGAGGCTTTTAATGAAAAACTGTTTTTT CSATNWEAFNEKLFF
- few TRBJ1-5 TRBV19 TGTGCCAGTAGTATGAAAACAGGGTTCGGGCAGCCCCAGCATTTT CASSMKTGFGQPQHF
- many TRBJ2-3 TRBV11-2 TGTGCCAGCAGCGATTTTTTAGGTTCGCAGTATTTT CASSDFLGSQYF
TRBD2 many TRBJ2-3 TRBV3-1 TGTGCCAGCAGCCAAATGACTAGCGGATACACAGATACGCAGTATTTT CASSQMTSGYTDTQYF
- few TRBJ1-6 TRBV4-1 TGCGCCAGCAGCCAATACTCAGGGGCTAGCTCTTTATCACCCCTCCACTTT CASSQYSGASSLSPLHF
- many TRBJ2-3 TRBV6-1 TGTGCCAGCAGTGAAGCATTGACGCAGTATTTT CASSEALTQYF
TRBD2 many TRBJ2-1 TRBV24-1 TGTGCCACCAGTGCGGGGGGGCACTCAGGTAATGAGCAGTTCTTC CATSAGGHSGNEQFF
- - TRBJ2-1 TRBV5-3 TGTGCCAGCAGCTTGTCCCAGGGACGGGATGAGCAGTTCTTC CASSLSQGRDEQFF
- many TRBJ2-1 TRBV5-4 TGTGCCAGCAGCGACGGGACAAATAACTACAATGAGCAGTTCTTC CASSDGTNNYNEQFF
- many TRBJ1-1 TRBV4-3 TGCGCCAGCAGCCCCAATCTGGGGGAAGTATCCGAAGCTTTCTTT CASSPNLGEVSEAFF
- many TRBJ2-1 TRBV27 TGTGCCAGCAGTGAGGTGGGGGGGCCTCGAAATGAGCAGTTCTTC CASSEVGGPRNEQFF
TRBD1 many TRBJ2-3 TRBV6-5 TGTGCCAGCAGTTATGGACAGGGCCTCGGGGATACGCAGTATTTT CASSYGQGLGDTQYF
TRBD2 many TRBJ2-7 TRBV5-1 TGCGCCAGCAGCTTGGAAGCGGGGGCATCCGAGCAGTACTTC CASSLEAGASEQYF
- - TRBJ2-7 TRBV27 TGTGCCAGCAGTTTATCCGTGGCTTACTCCTACGAGCAGTACTTC CASSLSVAYSYEQYF
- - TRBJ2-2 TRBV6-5 TGTGCCAGCAGTTACAGGGAGGGGGCTGGCGGGGAGCTGTTTTTT CASSYREGAGGELFF
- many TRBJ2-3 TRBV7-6 TGTGCCAGCAGCCCGATGTTCCTGGATATGAAGGATACGCAGTATTTT CASSPMFLDMKDTQYF
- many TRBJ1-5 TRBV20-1 TGCAGTGCTAGAGATTCGTATAGCAATCAGCCCCAGCATTTT CSARDSYSNQPQHF
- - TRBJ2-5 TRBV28 TGTGCCAGCAGTTTGATAGGGAGCCAAGAGACCCAGTACTTC CASSLIGSQETQYF
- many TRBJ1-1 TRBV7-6 TGTGCCAGCAGCTTAGCAGGGGAAGCTGAAGCTTTCTTT CASSLAGEAEAFF
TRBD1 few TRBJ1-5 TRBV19 TGTGCCAGTAGTGCGACAGGGTCTGTTGGCAATCAGCCCCAGCATTTT CASSATGSVGNQPQHF
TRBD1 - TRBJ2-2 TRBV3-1 TGTGCCAGCAGCTCCATCTCCCTGGACAGGGTGGCCGGGGAGCTGTTTTTT CASSSISLDRVAGELFF
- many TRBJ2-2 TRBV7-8 TGTGCCAGCAGCTTAGTGGGGAGCACCGGGGAGCTGTTTTTT CASSLVGSTGELFF
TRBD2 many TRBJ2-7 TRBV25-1 TGTGCCAGCAGATATAGCGGGAGTTTCAACGAGCAGTACTTC CASRYSGSFNEQYF
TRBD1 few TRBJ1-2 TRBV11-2 TGTGCCAGCAACGTAACAGGGGCCGGCTACACCTTC CASNVTGAGYTF
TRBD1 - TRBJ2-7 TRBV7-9 TGTGCCAGCAGCTTAACTCAGACCGGGACAGGGGTTGTAAACGAGCAGTACTTC CASSLTQTGTGVVNEQYF
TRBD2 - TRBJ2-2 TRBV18 TGTGCCAGCTCACCAACTAGCGGCAGAAACACCGGGGAGCTGTTTTTT CASSPTSGRNTGELFF
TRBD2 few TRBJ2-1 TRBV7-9 TGTGCCAGCAGCCTACGACTAGCGGGCCCCCACCCGCGGCAGTTCTTC CASSLRLAGPHPRQFF
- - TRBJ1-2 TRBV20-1 TGCAGTGCTAGATCCGGGACCGCCGACTTCTATGGCTACACCTTC CSARSGTADFYGYTF